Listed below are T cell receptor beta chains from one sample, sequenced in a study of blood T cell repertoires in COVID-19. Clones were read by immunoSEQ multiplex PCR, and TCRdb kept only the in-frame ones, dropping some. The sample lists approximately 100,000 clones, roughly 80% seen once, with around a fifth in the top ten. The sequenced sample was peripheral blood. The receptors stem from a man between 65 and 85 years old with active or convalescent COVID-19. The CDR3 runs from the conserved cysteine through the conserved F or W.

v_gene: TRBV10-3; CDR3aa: CAIRDREDYGYTF
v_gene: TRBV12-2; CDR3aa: CASRLPPPRGLAGPDTQYF
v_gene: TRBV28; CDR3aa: CASSPHLRQANYGYTF
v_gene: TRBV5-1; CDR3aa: CASSSGLAGTYNEQFF
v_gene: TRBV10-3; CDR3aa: CAISGTGVSDNSPLHF
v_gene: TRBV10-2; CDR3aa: CASGGQDRNQPQHF
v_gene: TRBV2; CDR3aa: CASSAGTSAYEQYF
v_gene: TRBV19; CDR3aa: CASSMSRQSNYGYTF
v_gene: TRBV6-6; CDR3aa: CASTPSGRAHNEQFF
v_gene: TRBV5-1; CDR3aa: CASSHGQGDGYTF
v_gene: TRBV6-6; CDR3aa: CASSYSPSQGSEGYTF
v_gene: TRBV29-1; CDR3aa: CSVVAVETQYF
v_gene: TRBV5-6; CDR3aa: CASSIRGPYGYTF
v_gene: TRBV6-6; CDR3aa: CASSRLGTPDRSGYTF
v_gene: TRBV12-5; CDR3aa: CASGYPGETEAFF
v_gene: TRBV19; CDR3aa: CASSYRGANTEAFF
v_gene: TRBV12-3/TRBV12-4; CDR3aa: CASRQDRRNEAFF
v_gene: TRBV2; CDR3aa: CATRGDGGNTEAFF
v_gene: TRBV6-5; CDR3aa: CASSYSRRDREWEQYF
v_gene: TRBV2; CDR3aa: CASSSPGGDGNQPQHF
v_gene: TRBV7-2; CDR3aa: CASSSWVLADSYNEQFF
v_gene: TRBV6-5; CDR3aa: CAIRGGSSPKALHF
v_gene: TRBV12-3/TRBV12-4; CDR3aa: CASSFLGTGELFF
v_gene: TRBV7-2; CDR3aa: CASSSLGPLFF
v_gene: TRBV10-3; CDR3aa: CAISEQTGSGTEAFF
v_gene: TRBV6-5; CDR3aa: CASSQYTEAFF
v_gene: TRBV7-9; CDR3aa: CASSSASGGAYEQFF
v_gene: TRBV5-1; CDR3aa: CASRHSGGTEAFF
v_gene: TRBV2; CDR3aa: CARAPTSGINGAQYF
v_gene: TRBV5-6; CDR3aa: CASSFRLASYNEQFF
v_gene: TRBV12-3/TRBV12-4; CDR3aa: CASGLGLNTEAFF
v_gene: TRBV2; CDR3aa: CASRPQGSGNQPQHF
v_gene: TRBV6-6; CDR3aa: CASSYSPQRLNTEAFF
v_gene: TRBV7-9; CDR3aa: CASSAGLAGTGELFF
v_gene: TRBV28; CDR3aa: CASGGAGQPQHF
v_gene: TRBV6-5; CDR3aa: CASSYNQVGDTQYF
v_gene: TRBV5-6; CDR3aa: CASSGAGEETQYF
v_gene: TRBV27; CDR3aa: CASSPRTVNYGYTF
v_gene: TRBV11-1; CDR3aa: CASSPTGGAKNIQYF
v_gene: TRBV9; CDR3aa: CASSVAPSGIGTDTQYF
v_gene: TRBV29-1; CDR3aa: CSVEPPAGTGGYNEQFF
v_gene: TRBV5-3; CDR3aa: CARSLTGGGGTSGSPADNEQFF
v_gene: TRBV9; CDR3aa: CASSVDTSGEETQYF
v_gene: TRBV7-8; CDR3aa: CASSPDRGRYTF
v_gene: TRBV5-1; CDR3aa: CASSLKLDSEQYF
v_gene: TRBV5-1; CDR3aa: CASSSGQGEWNTGELFF
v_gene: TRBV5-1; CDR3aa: CASSFGGAYGYTF
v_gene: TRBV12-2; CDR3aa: CASRLANRTGLNYGYTF
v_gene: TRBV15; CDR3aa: CATSRDSASGEETQYF